These 8 T cell receptor beta chains came from one sample sequenced in a study of post-analysis software for immune sequencing data. Study results and caveats: TRBV5-6, TRBV5-1 and TRBV20-1 belonged to a set of about five TRBV segments that were more frequent in patients than controls.

Their cognate antigens are unknown. Carried by the TCR beta cDNA libraries were unique molecular identifiers. MiXCR was run by TCRdb on the PCR reads, yielding one entry per CDR3 protein. The sample lists about 540,000 distinct CDR3 sequences, roughly 34% seen once, with around 5.9% in the top ten. Sequencing input: blood. All receptors derive from a girl between 2 and 17 years old with multiple sclerosis.

The chain couples TRBV7-9 to TRBJ2-3; 10 nucleotides align to TRBD2. This CDR3 comprises 16 residues. V was clipped by 5 bases and J by 3 bases; unmatched bases: 8. The germline CDR1 and CDR2 sequences are SEHNR and FQNEAQ (reference sequence). CDR3 bases: TGTGCCAGCAGCCCGACTAGCGGGTGGGCAACAGATACGCAGTATTTT. Translation gives CASSPTSGWATDTQYF. The entire variable domain, with the rest obtained from reference TRBV7-9 and TRBJ2-3, is as follows: DTGVSQNPRHKITKRGQNVTFRCDPISEHNRLYWYRQTLGQGPEFLTYFQNEAQLEKSRLLSDRFSAERPKGSFSTLEIQRTEQGDSAMYLCASSPTSGWATDTQYFGPGTRLTVL.

This chain connects TRBV7-3 to TRBJ2-5; D tentatively reads TRBD1 or TRBD2 (6 bases each). From germline, CDR1 is SGHTA and CDR2 FQGTGA. CDR3 size: 14 residues. The ends were cut back, 1 base at V and 7 bases at J, with 13 bases in the middle. CDR3 residues: CASSLMGGGGTQYF. As DNA, the CDR3 is TGTGCCAGCAGCTTAATGGGCGGAGGGGGGACCCAGTACTTC.

V usage is TRBV7-9 and J usage is TRBJ2-4; D unresolved. With the DNA end fitting TRBJ2-7 better, the J assignment may be wrong. The CDR3 covers 12 residues. Per germline, CDR1 SEHNR and CDR2 FQNEAQ (reference sequence). CDR3 residues: CASSLSSAEQYF. CDR3 nucleotide sequence: TGTGCCAGCAGCTTGTCTTCCGCCGAGCAGTACTTC.

The chain is built from TRBV5-1 and TRBJ1-1, with D unclear. The CDR3 extends over 14 amino acids. Trimming shortened V by 0 bases and J by 2 bases, and 8 bases separated the two germline ends. Germline CDR1 reads SGHRS; CDR2 reads YFSETQ. The DNA of the CDR3 is TGCGCCAGCAGCTTGGAGGCAATTAACACTGAAGCTTTCTTT. This encodes CASSLEAINTEAFF.

The chain joins TRBV7-8 to TRBJ2-7, with D perhaps matching TRBD1 (5 bases). Germline assignment: CDR1 SGHVS and CDR2 FQNEAQ. CDR3 length equals 14 residues. Trimming pared 0 bases from V and 0 bases from J, leaving 6 bases between. As DNA, the CDR3 is TGTGCCAGCAGCTTAGCAGGGGTCTCCTACGAGCAGTACTTC. It yields the protein CASSLAGVSYEQYF.

CDR3 sequence (DNA): TGTGCCAGCAGTCTAAAGAAGGGTTCTCCCTACGAGCAGTACTTC. It specifies CASSLKKGSPYEQYF. The chain links TRBV27 to TRBJ2-7; D call uncertain. Trimming cost V 5 bases and J 2 bases, with 16 bases left between them. This CDR3 is built from 15 residues. Germline V gives CDR1 MNHEY, CDR2 SMNVEV (reference sequence).

This clonotype was found a few times. V and J are TRBV23-1 and TRBJ2-7; 8 nucleotides line up with TRBD2. The J call may be faulty, since TRBJ2-5 better matches the DNA end. TRBV23-1 is recorded as an ORF, its role being uncertain. The CDR3 consists of 16 residues. For the CDR3, the DNA is TGCGCCAGCAGTCAACGCGCGGGGGGACCCGTTGAGACCCAGTACTTC. Its protein product is CASSQRAGGPVETQYF.

This rearrangement joins TRBV20-1 to TRBJ2-3; the D gene is possibly TRBD2 (7 bases). The CDR3 has 12 amino acids. Germline lookup yields CDR1 DFQATT and CDR2 SNEGSKA (reference sequence). V was pared by 5 bases and J by 6 bases, with 12 bases between. The CDR3 sequence: CSAYRGADTQYF. The CDR3 nucleotides are TGCAGTGCTTATCGGGGGGCGGATACGCAGTATTTT.